Below are 9 T cell receptor beta chains sequenced from a single sample in a study of draining lymph node invasion in breast cancer. TCRdb itself ran the bulk RNA-seq reads through MiXCR, one entry per CDR3 protein. The top ten hold 9% to 10% of the sample, which has about 2,900 distinct CDR3 sequences, more than 70% seen once. Cells sorted as CD4+ CD45RA- CD25- were taken as memory conventional CD4 T cells. Specimen: sorted memory CD4+ effector T cells from a lymph node. Receptors were obtained from a female donor with luminal breast cancer.

The rearrangement uses TRBV19 and TRBJ1-5, with 10 nucleotides matching TRBD1. Germline assignment: CDR1 LNHDA and CDR2 SQIVND (reference sequence). Trimming cost V 7 bases and J 5 bases; bases outside gene matches: 11. This CDR3 has 16 amino acids. The CDR3 DNA reads as TGTGCCAGTACCCCGAGGGACAGGGGATGGGATCAGCCCCAGCATTTT. Its translation is CASTPRDRGWDQPQHF.

Note on this clonotype: One end of the junction is discordant with germline, which a read error may explain. This chain links TRBV28 with TRBJ2-7, with 10 bases identical to TRBD2. The germline gives CDR1 MDHEN, CDR2 SYDVKM. This CDR3 comprises 14 residues. The CDR3 DNA sequence: TGTGCCAGCAGTGTTCTAGCGGGGGCCTACAAGCAGTACTTC. It is translated as CASSVLAGAYKQYF. Combining the CDR3 with reference TRBV28 and TRBJ2-7 gives the whole variable domain DVKVTQSSRYLVKRTGEKVFLECVQDMDHENMFWYRQDPGLGLRLIYFSYDVKMKEKGDIPEGYSVSREKKERFSLILESASTNQTSMYLCASSVLAGAYKQYFGPGTRLTVT.

The chain is built from TRBV3-1 and TRBJ2-2; 8 bases are shared with TRBD1. Germline V gene lookup returns CDR1 LGHDT and CDR2 YNNKEL (reference sequence). J was trimmed by 6 bases and V by 4 bases; bases with no gene match: 7. This CDR3 has 15 residues. CDR3 protein: CASSRTQGAAGELFF. CDR3 sequence (DNA): TGTGCCAGCAGCCGAACCCAGGGGGCAGCCGGGGAGCTGTTTTTT.

This rearrangement joins TRBV28 to TRBJ2-7; D gene ambiguous. This CDR3 is 15 amino acids long. Germline V gene sequence: CDR1 MDHEN, CDR2 SYDVKM. V lost 1 base and J 0 bases, leaving 10 bases between the germline ends. The CDR3 loop reads CASSLSSQSSYEQYF. DNA for the CDR3: TGTGCCAGCAGTTTATCGTCCCAGAGCTCCTACGAGCAGTACTTC. Together with reference TRBV28 and TRBJ2-7, the CDR3 gives the full variable domain: DVKVTQSSRYLVKRTGEKVFLECVQDMDHENMFWYRQDPGLGLRLIYFSYDVKMKEKGDIPEGYSVSREKKERFSLILESASTNQTSMYLCASSLSSQSSYEQYFGPGTRLTVT.

The CDR3 loop is CSVVTGETQYF. CDR3 DNA sequence: TGCAGCGTTGTGACAGGGGAGACCCAGTACTTC. J is TRBJ2-5 and V is TRBV29-1; TRBD1 matches at 7 bases. J gave up 5 bases and V 4 bases, and 1 base lay outside the gene matches. The V gene's germline CDR1 is SQVTM and CDR2 ANQGSEA. The CDR3 length is 11 residues.

The rearrangement links TRBV6-2 or TRBV6-3 to TRBJ1-3, with D unresolved. Trimming cost V 6 bases and J 0 bases, with 12 bases left between them. CDR1 and CDR2 (germline): MNHEY, SVGEGT. This CDR3 is built from 15 residues. For the CDR3, the DNA is TGTGCCAGCAGCTTCCAGAGTGGCTCTGGAAACACCATATATTTT. This encodes CASSFQSGSGNTIYF.

The chain employs TRBV7-9 and TRBJ1-1; no clear D. Germline CDR1 is SEHNR and CDR2 is FQNEAQ (reference sequence). The length of the CDR3 is 15 residues. V shed 1 base and J shed 4 bases, with 13 bases lying between them. The CDR3 coding sequence is TGTGCCAGCAGCTTAGTAGCTCAATTAGGCACTGAAGCTTTCTTT. Protein sequence: CASSLVAQLGTEAFF.

The chain couples TRBV3-1 to TRBJ2-7, with TRBD1 matching 9 bases. This CDR3 region has 13 residues. The V and J ends lost 4 bases and 3 bases, in that order; junction bases with no gene match: 1. CDR1 and CDR2 from the germline V gene are LGHDT and YNNKEL (reference sequence). The CDR3 spells CASSPTGGYEQYF. The CDR3 DNA is TGTGCCAGCAGCCCGACAGGGGGCTACGAGCAGTACTTC.

The chain carries TRBV6-2 or TRBV6-3 and TRBJ1-5; 8 bases match TRBD1. Trimming cost V 7 bases and J 2 bases; bases outside gene matches: 13. Germline V gene sequence: CDR1 MNHEY, CDR2 SVGEGT. The CDR3 length is 17 residues. CDR3 in DNA: TGTGCCAGCACTCCCATCAGGGGGCAGCAGGGCAATCAGCCCCAGCATTTT. This translates into CASTPIRGQQGNQPQHF.